Listed below are T cell receptor beta chains from one sample, sequenced in a study of T-cell memory formation after mild COVID-19. TCRdb used MiXCR to reprocess the 5' RACE reads, holding one entry per CDR3 protein. Of a few hundred thousand distinct CDR3 sequences in the sample, 16% were seen once. Sequenced: PBMCs or a T cell subset sorted from them (not recorded which). The receptor source for this set is a man aged 18 to 29 who had mild COVID-19 (a few samples of this study predate the infection). Cell type and time point are not known. Each CDR3 is given with its conserved first and last residue. The D gene is left open where the match is weak. Clone size is shown for a subset of rows, as once, few, many or a class of expanded clone.

v_gene	j_gene	abundance	d_gene	CDR3aa	CDR3nt
TRBV10-3	TRBJ2-1	few	NA	CAITEGPADEQFF	TGTGCCATCACCGAGGGACCAGCAGATGAGCAGTTCTTC
TRBV28	TRBJ1-5	NA	NA	CASSPPRGAYSNQPQHF	TGTGCCAGCAGCCCTCCGCGGGGGGCCTATAGCAATCAGCCCCAGCATTTT
TRBV10-3	TRBJ2-5	few	TRBD2	CAIAGGQETQYF	TGTGCCATCGCGGGGGGTCAAGAGACCCAGTACTTC
TRBV6-5	TRBJ1-2	few	NA	CASSRTETNYGYTF	TGTGCCAGCAGTCGGACAGAAACTAACTATGGCTACACCTTC
TRBV23-1	TRBJ1-5	few	TRBD1	CASSHRTGARQPQHF	TGCGCCAGCAGTCATCGCACAGGGGCACGGCAGCCCCAGCATTTT
TRBV5-1	TRBJ2-3	NA	TRBD2	CASSGLLAGGAHGTDTQYF	TGCGCCAGCAGCGGATTACTAGCGGGGGGCGCCCATGGCACAGATACGCAGTATTTT
TRBV11-1	TRBJ2-6	few	NA	CASSLGDGAGANVLTF	TGTGCCAGCAGCTTAGGGGACGGGGCTGGGGCCAACGTCCTGACTTTC
TRBV6-5	TRBJ1-2	few	NA	CASREYRESYGYTF	TGTGCCAGCAGAGAATACAGGGAGAGCTATGGCTACACCTTC
TRBV6-2/TRBV6-3	TRBJ1-2	few	NA	CASSFRQTYYGYTF	TGTGCCAGCAGTTTCCGACAGACTTACTATGGCTACACCTTC
TRBV6-2/TRBV6-3	TRBJ1-5	NA	NA	CASRGLGQPTGNF	TGTGCCAGCAGGGGCCTTGGACAGCCCACGGGGAATTTT
TRBV6-2/TRBV6-3	TRBJ2-2	NA	TRBD1	CASSDRELVSRGTGELFF	TGTGCCAGCAGTGACAGGGAGTTAGTCTCAAGGGGCACCGGGGAGCTGTTTTTT
TRBV23-1	TRBJ2-1	few	TRBD1	CASSRDRGMIEQFF	TGCGCCAGCAGTAGGGACAGGGGGATGATTGAGCAGTTCTTC
TRBV7-9	TRBJ1-4	few	TRBD1	CASSLDRGREKLFF	TGTGCCAGCAGCCTGGACAGGGGGCGTGAAAAACTGTTTTTT
TRBV29-1	TRBJ2-5	NA	NA	CSVEEGGSGIQETQYF	TGCAGCGTTGAAGAAGGGGGGTCAGGGATACAAGAGACCCAGTACTTC
TRBV28	TRBJ1-2	NA	NA	CASITGSSQYGYTF	TGTGCCAGCATTACGGGATCCTCCCAGTATGGCTACACCTTC
TRBV20-1	TRBJ1-1	NA	NA	CSARKAGVLNTEAFF	TGCAGTGCCAGGAAGGCAGGGGTGTTGAACACTGAAGCTTTCTTT
TRBV7-2	TRBJ2-7	few	NA	CASSPEGGSYEQYF	TGTGCCAGCAGCCCGGAGGGTGGCAGCTACGAGCAGTACTTC
TRBV7-2	TRBJ1-2	NA	NA	CASSLESAVSYGYTF	TGTGCCAGCAGCTTAGAGTCGGCGGTGAGCTATGGCTACACCTTC
TRBV29-1	TRBJ2-2	NA	NA	CSYQGSNTGELFF	TGCAGCTATCAGGGGTCGAACACCGGGGAGCTGTTTTTT
TRBV6-2/TRBV6-3	TRBJ1-5	NA	TRBD1	CASRLRGGGQPQHF	TGTGCCAGCAGACTCAGGGGGGGCGGTCAGCCCCAGCATTTT
TRBV20-1	TRBJ1-5	many	TRBD1	CSAGRGADQPQHF	TGCAGTGCTGGCAGGGGGGCAGATCAGCCCCAGCATTTT
TRBV7-8	TRBJ1-1	many	TRBD1	CASSFTGGNTEAFF	TGTGCCAGCAGCTTTACAGGGGGGAACACTGAAGCTTTCTTT
TRBV5-8	TRBJ1-2	few	NA	CASSLIDLNYGYTF	TGTGCCAGCAGCCTCATCGACCTTAACTATGGCTACACCTTC
TRBV20-1	TRBJ2-5	NA	TRBD2	CSAPRTSGKETQYF	TGCAGTGCACCTCGGACTAGCGGGAAAGAGACCCAGTACTTC
TRBV7-8	TRBJ2-1	few	NA	CASRGLSAGKQFF	TGTGCCAGCAGGGGCCTAAGCGCGGGAAAGCAGTTCTTC
TRBV12-3/TRBV12-4	TRBJ2-1	few	NA	CASSFQGVWEQFF	TGTGCCAGCAGTTTCCAAGGGGTATGGGAGCAGTTCTTC
TRBV5-1	TRBJ2-1	few	TRBD2	CASSFLPGLANEQFF	TGCGCCAGCAGCTTTTTGCCGGGACTAGCCAATGAGCAGTTCTTC
TRBV12-3/TRBV12-4	TRBJ2-1	few	NA	CASTPFGGHNEQFF	TGTGCCAGCACTCCCTTTGGCGGCCACAATGAGCAGTTCTTC
TRBV23-1	TRBJ2-7	few	TRBD1	CASSQSYLPQGGPEDRLEEQYF	TGCGCCAGCAGTCAATCTTATTTGCCCCAAGGGGGACCCGAGGACAGGTTGGAAGAGCAGTACTTC
TRBV29-1	TRBJ2-7	few	NA	CSVRTLAYEQYF	TGCAGCGTCCGGACCCTTGCCTACGAGCAGTACTTC
TRBV5-1	TRBJ2-1	NA	TRBD2	CASSSPTSGGSSYNEQFF	TGCGCCAGCAGTAGCCCGACTAGCGGGGGGTCTTCCTACAATGAGCAGTTCTTC
TRBV20-1	TRBJ1-1	NA	TRBD1	CSAEGTGNPEAFF	TGCAGTGCCGAGGGGACAGGCAATCCTGAAGCTTTCTTT
TRBV7-2	TRBJ1-6	NA	NA	CASLQRIGRLNSPLHF	TGTGCCAGTCTACAGCGGATCGGAAGGTTGAATTCACCCCTCCACTTT
TRBV4-2	TRBJ1-1	many	NA	CASSQGGGNTEAFF	TGTGCCAGCAGCCAAGGCGGAGGAAACACTGAAGCTTTCTTT
TRBV30	TRBJ2-6	few	NA	CAWSGSSGANVLTF	TGTGCCTGGAGCGGCAGCTCTGGGGCCAACGTCCTGACTTTC
TRBV5-1	TRBJ1-4	few	NA	CASSLDRPGEKLFF	TGCGCCAGCAGCCTGGACCGACCCGGAGAAAAACTGTTTTTT
TRBV6-5	TRBJ1-2	NA	NA	CASSSPHEGNYGYTF	TGTGCCAGCAGTTCTCCCCACGAGGGAAACTATGGCTACACCTTC
TRBV27	TRBJ2-3	once	NA	CASSPWAGKRAKDTQYF	TGTGCCAGCAGTCCCTGGGCGGGGAAGCGGGCTAAAGATACGCAGTATTTT
TRBV7-2	TRBJ2-2	few	TRBD2	CASSRIQAGGPDTGELFF	TGTGCCAGCAGCCGCATTCAGGCGGGGGGGCCGGACACCGGGGAGCTGTTTTTT
TRBV12-3/TRBV12-4	TRBJ2-5	NA	NA	CASSPQGAWETQYF	TGTGCCAGCAGTCCTCAGGGCGCGTGGGAGACCCAGTACTTC